This TCR beta chain was captured by sequencing in a study of OX40 agonist ivuxolimab in advanced cancers. Broadly, across the study: The costimulatory receptor OX40 (CD134) was targeted by ivuxolimab, a fully human IgG2 agonistic monoclonal antibody. Intravenous ivuxolimab was administered to patients every 2 weeks at six dose levels: 0.01, 0.1, 0.3, 1.5, 3 and 10 mg/kg. Among the approximately 54 dose-escalation patients, roughly 20 had hepatocellular carcinoma, 15 or so melanoma, 9 renal cell carcinoma and 9 head and neck cancer. A male proportion of around 83% and a mean age of 60 years, ranging from about 23 to 79, were recorded for the dose-escalation cohort. Prior anti-PD-1, anti-PD-L1 or anti-CTLA-4 therapy was permitted, and checkpoint inhibitors had been received by 30% to 40% of dose-escalation patients. Partial responses were achieved by three dose-escalation patients, of whom one had hepatocellular carcinoma and two had cutaneous melanoma. Peripheral TCRbeta sequencing aimed to test whether ivuxolimab altered TCR sequence diversity and caused clonal T-cell expansion. The paper reports the monotherapy dose-escalation portion (N of about 54 patients) of the phase I ivuxolimab trial.

Patients with a history of autoimmune disease or receiving systemic immunosuppression were excluded from the trial. Peripheral blood for TCR sequencing was collected from all dose cohorts at baseline, on cycle 4 day 1, and on cycle 7 day 1. Samples came from an open-label, multicenter, first-in-human phase I dose-escalation trial of ivuxolimab. The trial enrolled adults with locally advanced or metastatic head and neck squamous cell, hepatocellular, melanoma or renal cell carcinoma. CD4+ and CD8+ T cells were sorted separately from peripheral blood before TCR sequencing. What the study reported, not specific to this receptor: Partial responders in the 0.1-3.0 mg/kg groups had among the lowest normalized peripheral clonal expansion, especially among CD8+ T cells. Which antigens the clonally expanded peripheral T cells were specific for was not determined. Low levels of normalized T-cell clonal expansion were also seen in some patients who did not respond. Clonal expansion of both CD4+ and CD8+ blood T cells was observed from baseline to week 6 at doses 0.1 to 3.0 mg/kg. After ivuxolimab, expanded clones were on average more numerous among CD8+ T cells than among CD4+ T cells.

Turning to this clone: The specificity of this receptor is unknown. No base qualities exist here, and no much larger clone lies one base off it.

To sequence the TCRbeta CDR3 region, genomic DNA was isolated from the sorted cells. The immunoSEQ Assay was used to sequence the TCRbeta CDR3 regions. TCRdb's version of the immuneACCESS table is confined to in-frame rearrangements and falls short of the full clone set. An unresolved V gene accounts for under half of the shortfall where checked; the remainder is of unknown origin. The sample table holds about 22,000 clones, of which around 90% were seen once. Clones ranked in the top ten supply approximately 49% of the sample. From its cysteine to its phenylalanine, the CDR3 spans 14 amino acids. Only the CDR3 part of the read is kept: 42 bases, read in frame from the first base. For CDR1 and CDR2, the germline V gene lists SGHTA and FQGNSA.

This clonotype originated in an adult with an advanced solid tumor such as melanoma, head and neck, liver or kidney cancer. The sequencing used CD4+ or CD8+ T cells sorted from blood, collected in a trial of the OX40 agonist ivuxolimab. The sequence joins TRBV7-2 to TRBJ2-5, and the D gene may be TRBD1, 5 bases matching. Matching the DNA end better, TRBJ2-7 makes the J call doubtful. CDR3 loop: CASSPQTVSYEQYF. The nucleotides are TGTGCCAGCAGCCCCCAGACAGTATCCTACGAGCAGTACTTC.